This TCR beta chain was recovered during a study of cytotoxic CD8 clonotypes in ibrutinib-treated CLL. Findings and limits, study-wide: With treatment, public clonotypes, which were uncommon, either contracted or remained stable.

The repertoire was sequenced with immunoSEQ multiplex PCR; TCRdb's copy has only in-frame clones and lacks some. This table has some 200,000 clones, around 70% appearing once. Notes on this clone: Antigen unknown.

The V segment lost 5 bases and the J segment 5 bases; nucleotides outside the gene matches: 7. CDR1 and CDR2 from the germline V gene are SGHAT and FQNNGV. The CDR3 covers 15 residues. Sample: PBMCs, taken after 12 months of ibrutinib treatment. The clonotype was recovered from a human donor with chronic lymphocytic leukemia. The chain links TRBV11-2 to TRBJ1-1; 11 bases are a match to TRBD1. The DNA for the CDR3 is TGTGCCAGCAGCGCGCCCGGGACAGGGGGTACTGAAGCTTTCTTT. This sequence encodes CASSAPGTGGTEAFF.